Listed here are 3 T cell receptor beta chains from one sample, sequenced in a study of blood T cells in healthy people across ages. PCR was performed a second time for about 7 to 11 cycles using a sample-barcoded 5' primer and a J-beta primer mix. MiXCR, run by TCRdb on the 5' RACE reads, gives a single entry per CDR3 protein. The profile shows 890,000 or so distinct CDR3 sequences, around 62% of them singletons. The sequenced sample consisted of blood. These receptors originate from a man aged 25 to 40 in good health.

The chain links TRBV5-1 to TRBJ2-3; D may be TRBD1 (6 bases). The CDR3 spans 17 residues. Germline V gene lookup returns CDR1 SGHRS and CDR2 YFSETQ. V was pared by 2 bases and J by 0 bases, with 16 bases between. CDR3 DNA sequence: TGCGCCAGCAGCTTACTAGGACGGACAGCCAGCACAGATACGCAGTATTTT. This translates into CASSLLGRTASTDTQYF.

The rearrangement links TRBV19 to TRBJ1-1; possible D gene TRBD1, 5 bases. The CDR3 spans 16 residues. Germline CDR1 is LNHDA and CDR2 is SQIVND (reference sequence). Trimming cost V 4 bases and J 1 base, with 16 bases left between them. The DNA for the CDR3 is TGTGCCAGTAGTAGGGCCGGCGGGACTCCGAACACTGAAGCTTTCTTT. This translates into CASSRAGGTPNTEAFF.

The rearrangement joins TRBV15 to TRBJ2-7; D perhaps matches TRBD2 (6 bases). Deletions cut 3 bases from V and 6 bases from J, with 9 bases between. Germline V gives CDR1 LNHNV, CDR2 YYDKDF (reference sequence). This CDR3 contains 12 residues. CDR3 DNA: TGTGCCACCAGCAGGGAGGGTCGCGAGCAGTACTTC. This gives the protein CATSREGREQYF.